These 30 T cell receptor beta chains share one sample of origin, sequenced in a study of blood T cell repertoires in COVID-19 (TCRdb year 2020). Library creation used the immunoSEQ multiplex PCR assay. In TCRdb, the immuneACCESS table is reduced to in-frame sequences with V and J assigned. These tables do not hold every clone; where another copy was compared, an unresolved V gene accounts for under half, and the others remain unexplained. This sample gives fewer than 250,000 clones in total; roughly nine tenths of them show up just once. The ten largest account for roughly 2.4% of the sample. Sequenced input: peripheral blood. The origin of the receptors is a woman aged 45-60 years with acute or convalescent COVID-19.

The genes are TRBV27 and TRBJ2-2; D unresolved. V shed 4 bases and J shed 2 bases, with 8 bases lying between them. The length of the CDR3 is 14 residues. Germline V CDR1 and CDR2: MNHEY, SMNVEV (reference sequence). The CDR3 reads CASSYSPNTGELFF. The CDR3 coding sequence is TGTGCCAGCAGTTACAGCCCTAACACCGGGGAGCTGTTTTTT.

This chain joins TRBV3-1 (or the pseudogene TRBV3-2) and TRBJ2-3, with 10 bases fitting TRBD2. This CDR3 is 15 amino acids long. Germline CDR1 LGHDT, CDR2 YNNKEL (reference sequence). With 4 bases clipped from V and 0 bases from J, the junction kept 1 base outside the gene matches. The CDR3 loop is CASSPGLASTDTQYF. CDR3 nucleotides: TGTGCCAGCAGCCCGGGACTAGCGAGCACAGATACGCAGTATTTT.

For the CDR3, the DNA is TGTGCCAGCAGATGGACAGGGGTTTACAATGAGCAGTTCTTC. Its translation: CASRWTGVYNEQFF. The chain recombines TRBV6-5 with TRBJ2-1, with 9 bases lining up with TRBD1. Unmatched junction bases numbered 4, after V lost 6 bases and J lost 4 bases. CDR1 and CDR2 from the germline V gene are MNHEY and SVGAGI. The CDR3 consists of 14 residues.

The J gene is TRBJ2-1, the V gene TRBV5-1; no definite D call. This CDR3 region has 18 residues. V was trimmed by 0 bases and J by 0 bases, leaving 16 bases between them. Germline loops: CDR1 SGHRS, CDR2 YFSETQ. CDR3: CASSLAPGGGLSYNEQFF. CDR3 nucleotide sequence: TGCGCCAGCAGCTTGGCTCCCGGTGGCGGTCTCTCCTACAATGAGCAGTTCTTC.

The V gene is TRBV11-3, the J gene TRBJ2-7; D perhaps matches TRBD2 (6 bases). Trimming stripped 4 bases from V and 4 bases from J, with 11 bases between. There are 13 residues in the CDR3. Germline lookup yields CDR1 SGHNT and CDR2 YENEEA. In DNA, the CDR3 is TGTGCCAGCAGCTCCGGGACTGGGTACGAGCAGTACTTC. Translating gives CASSSGTGYEQYF.

This clone showed up just a few times. The rearrangement links TRBV10-3 to TRBJ2-5, with 11 positions matching TRBD1. Germline V lookup: CDR1 ENHRY, CDR2 SYGVKD. The CDR3 covers 15 residues. With V trimmed by 4 bases and J by 4 bases, 5 bases remained unmatched. CDR3 sequence (DNA): TGTGCCATCAGTGCTTCCGGGACAGGGGGAGAGACCCAGTACTTC. Encoded protein: CAISASGTGGETQYF.

This clone appeared once. This rearrangement joins TRBV9 to TRBJ2-7, with 8 bases aligning to TRBD2. Germline V gene lookup returns CDR1 SGDLS and CDR2 YYNGEE. The trim removed 4 bases at V and 2 bases at J, leaving 8 bases unmatched. CDR3 size: 15 residues. The CDR3 DNA reads as TGTGCCAGCAGCCCCGACGGCGGGAGGACCTACGAGCAGTACTTC. Encoded protein: CASSPDGGRTYEQYF.

The chain carries TRBV4-3 and TRBJ2-1; a weak D match, TRBD2 (7 bases). V was trimmed by 3 bases and J by 4 bases, leaving 22 bases between them. Germline CDR1 LGHNA, CDR2 YSLEER. The CDR3 length is 18 residues. CDR3 nucleotide sequence: TGCGCCAGCAGCCAGTCAGTGATAGGGGGGGCGCGGTACAATGAGCAGTTCTTC. Its protein product is CASSQSVIGGARYNEQFF.

A few counts support this clone. V gene TRBV6-1 combines with J gene TRBJ2-3, with D hard to call. This CDR3 is 13 amino acids long. In germline, CDR1 is MNHNS, CDR2 SASEGT. V lost 1 base to trimming and J lost 5 bases, with 7 bases between them. Here the CDR3 reads CASSEGQLDTQYF. CDR3 in DNA: TGTGCCAGCAGTGAAGGTCAACTAGATACGCAGTATTTT.

This clone was seen a handful of times. The genes are TRBV11-3 and TRBJ1-1; 8 bases map to TRBD1. Germline V gene data show CDR1 as SGHNT and CDR2 as YENEEA. This CDR3 is built from 13 residues. Unmatched junction bases numbered 4, after V lost 3 bases and J lost 7 bases. The CDR3 region has the DNA TGTGCCAGCAGCTTCCGACAGGGGAGTGAAGCTTTCTTT. This sequence encodes CASSFRQGSEAFF.

This rearrangement joins TRBV18 to TRBJ2-5; 7 bases match TRBD1. Unmatched junction bases numbered 1, after V lost 0 bases and J lost 3 bases. This CDR3 is 14 amino acids long. Germline lookup yields CDR1 KGHSH and CDR2 LQKENI. Here the CDR3 DNA reads TGTGCCAGCTCACCACCGGACAGGAAAGAGACCCAGTACTTC. This sequence encodes CASSPPDRKETQYF.

This rearrangement joins TRBV2 to TRBJ2-5, with 10 bases fitting TRBD1. This CDR3 spans 14 amino acids. CDR1 SNHLY and CDR2 FYNNEI come from the germline V gene. V lost 10 bases to trimming and J lost 6 bases; unmatched junction nucleotides: 11. This CDR3 is CATSPGQGWQTQYF. The CDR3 DNA reads TGTGCCACCTCCCCGGGACAGGGGTGGCAGACCCAGTACTTC.

This chain uses TRBV12-3 or TRBV12-4 with TRBJ2-7, with 7 bases aligning to TRBD1. The trim removed 5 bases at V and 1 base at J, leaving 2 bases unmatched. This CDR3 has 13 residues. Written as DNA, the CDR3 is TGTGCCAGCAGTCTGGGACAGTCCTACGAGCAGTACTTC. Residues: CASSLGQSYEQYF.

The rearrangement links TRBV7-9 to TRBJ1-2; 7 nucleotides match TRBD1. The CDR3 loop spans 14 amino acids. Per germline, CDR1 SEHNR and CDR2 FQNEAQ (reference sequence). Trimming cost V 8 bases and J 0 bases; bases outside gene matches: 6. Here the CDR3 reads CASPWQGANYGYTF. The CDR3 DNA is TGTGCCAGCCCATGGCAGGGGGCTAACTATGGCTACACCTTC. Based on the CDR3 plus reference TRBV7-9 and TRBJ1-2, the full variable domain is DTGVSQNPRHKITKRGQNVTFRCDPISEHNRLYWYRQTLGQGPEFLTYFQNEAQLEKSRLLSDRFSAERPKGSFSTLEIQRTEQGDSAMYLCASPWQGANYGYTFGSGTRLTVV.

The chain employs TRBV5-1 and TRBJ2-3, with D perhaps TRBD2 (6 bases). This CDR3 spans 15 amino acids. Trimming pared 4 bases from V and 0 bases from J, leaving 12 bases between. Germline V gene lookup returns CDR1 SGHRS and CDR2 YFSETQ. CDR3 amino acids: CASSEPSESTDTQYF. The CDR3 DNA reads TGCGCCAGCAGCGAACCTAGCGAAAGCACAGATACGCAGTATTTT.

This clone was observed a handful of times. V gene TRBV6-5 combines with J gene TRBJ2-2, with 7 bases that match TRBD1. Germline CDR1 reads MNHEY; CDR2 reads SVGAGI. J was trimmed by 1 base and V by 5 bases; bases with no gene match: 4. CDR3 size: 15 residues. This CDR3 is CASSRDRVNTGELFF. The CDR3 DNA reads TGTGCCAGCAGTCGAGACAGGGTGAACACCGGGGAGCTGTTTTTT.

The chain uses TRBV7-8 and TRBJ2-7; D possibly corresponds to TRBD1 (6 bases). The germline V gene has CDR1 SGHVS and CDR2 FQNEAQ. V gave up 2 bases and J gave up 6 bases, with 14 bases separating them. The CDR3 runs 14 residues. CDR3 loop: CASSLPLTGVEQYF. DNA of the CDR3: TGTGCCAGCAGCTTACCCTTGACAGGTGTCGAGCAGTACTTC.

CDR3 nucleotide sequence: TGTGCCAGCAGCCGGGACAGGGGTAATGAAAAACTGTTTTTT. Translation gives CASSRDRGNEKLFF. This sequence joins TRBV7-8 and TRBJ1-4; 10 bases fit TRBD1. Germline V gene lookup returns CDR1 SGHVS and CDR2 FQNEAQ. Trimming at V came to 5 bases and at J to 4 bases, leaving 1 base not matched to a gene. The CDR3 is 14 residues long.

The chain has TRBV30 and TRBJ2-7; 11 positions match TRBD2. Germline trimming cut 0 bases from V and 4 bases from J; bases unmatched to any gene: 11. This CDR3 is 17 amino acids long. In germline, CDR1 is GTSNPN, CDR2 SVGIG (reference sequence). The DNA of the CDR3 is TGTGCCTGGAGTGTGAACAGGGCGGCTAGCGGGGGGTACGAGCAGTACTTC. Protein: CAWSVNRAASGGYEQYF.

To note about this clone: Other nucleotide sequences in the sample specify the same CDR3. The chain links TRBV19 to TRBJ2-3; D gene ambiguous. Germline CDR1 reads LNHDA; CDR2 reads SQIVND (reference sequence). The CDR3 loop spans 15 amino acids. V was clipped by 3 bases and J by 0 bases, with 10 bases between them. The CDR3 coding sequence is TGTGCCAGTAGTATTGGTGGCGGAAGCACAGATACGCAGTATTTT. The encoded protein is CASSIGGGSTDTQYF.

V is TRBV19 and J is TRBJ2-5; 8 positions agree with TRBD1. The ends lost 6 bases at V and 2 bases at J; junction bases unmatched: 5. The CDR3 length is 14 residues. Germline V gene lookup returns CDR1 LNHDA and CDR2 SQIVND (reference sequence). CDR3 sequence (DNA): TGTGCCAGTAGGCGACAGGGGATACAAGAGACCCAGTACTTC. Translation: CASRRQGIQETQYF.

V usage is TRBV19 and J usage is TRBJ2-7, with unresolved D. The CDR3 is 13 residues long. CDR1 is LNHDA and CDR2 is SQIVND in the germline V gene (reference sequence). With 10 bases removed from V and 1 base from J, the gap between germline ends came to 14 bases. In DNA form, the CDR3 reads TGTGCCACTAAAGCGAGGTGGTCCTACGAGCAGTACTTC. Translation gives CATKARWSYEQYF. The full variable domain, in which reference TRBV19 and TRBJ2-7 provide the parts outside the CDR3, is DGGITQSPKYLFRKEGQNVTLSCEQNLNHDAMYWYRQDPGQGLRLIYYSQIVNDFQKGDIAEGYSVSREKKESFPLTVTSAQKNPTAFYLCATKARWSYEQYFGPGTRLTVT.

The gene calls are TRBV25-1 and TRBJ1-5, with 7 positions matching TRBD1. The CDR3 consists of 16 residues. The germline V gene has CDR1 MGHDK and CDR2 SYGVNS. J lost 5 bases, V lost 2 bases, and 9 bases had no gene match. The CDR3 region is CASSEGQATRYQPQHF. The CDR3 DNA reads as TGTGCCAGCAGTGAAGGACAGGCTACGAGGTATCAGCCCCAGCATTTT.

CDR3 coding DNA: TGTGCCAGCAGCTTAGCGCGTAGTCAGGGGAATGAAAAACTGTTTTTT. Encoded protein: CASSLARSQGNEKLFF. The chain is built from TRBV7-8 and TRBJ1-4; D might be TRBD1 (6 bases). Germline V CDR1 and CDR2: SGHVS, FQNEAQ. The ends were cut back, 0 bases at V and 5 bases at J, with 13 bases in the middle. The CDR3 has 16 amino acids. The whole variable domain, remainder taken from reference TRBV7-8 and TRBJ1-4, is GAGVSQSPRYKVAKRGQDVALRCDPISGHVSLFWYQQALGQGPEFLTYFQNEAQLDKSGLPSDRFFAERPEGSVSTLKIQRTQQEDSAVYLCASSLARSQGNEKLFFGSGTQLSVL.

V usage is TRBV30 and J usage is TRBJ2-2, with a weak D call TRBD1 (5 bases). CDR3 length: 14 residues. In germline, CDR1 is GTSNPN, CDR2 SVGIG (reference sequence). Trimming took off 4 bases at V and 0 bases at J, with 9 bases between the two ends. The CDR3 spells CAWTRTTNTGELFF. CDR3 nucleotide sequence: TGTGCCTGGACCCGGACAACGAACACCGGGGAGCTGTTTTTT.

The CDR3 DNA follows: TGCAGCGTTGAACGTCAGGTCAACACTGAAGCTTTCTTT. Translation: CSVERQVNTEAFF. This chain connects TRBV29-1 to TRBJ1-1; no firm D call. Trimming removed 2 bases from V and 2 bases from J, with 9 bases in between. The CDR3 is 13 amino acids. Germline CDR1 is SQVTM and CDR2 is ANQGSEA.

The table lists this clone with a few counts. Here the CDR3 DNA reads TGTGCCAGCTCACCACGGCAGGCGGGGAACACCATATATTTT. Translating gives CASSPRQAGNTIYF. V gene TRBV18 combines with J gene TRBJ1-3; D call uncertain. Germline CDR1 is KGHSH and CDR2 is LQKENI. CDR3 length: 14 amino acids. Trimming took off 1 base at V and 7 bases at J, with 11 bases between the two ends. The full variable domain, completed using reference TRBV18 and TRBJ1-3, is NAGVMQNPRHLVRRRGQEARLRCSPMKGHSHVYWYRQLPEEGLKFMVYLQKENIIDESGMPKERFSAEFPKEGPSILRIQQVVRGDSAAYFCASSPRQAGNTIYFGEGSWLTVV.

J is TRBJ2-7 and V is TRBV6-2 or TRBV6-3; 7 nucleotides align to TRBD1. The CDR3 is 15 amino acids. The J segment lost 3 bases and the V segment lost 0 bases, leaving 5 bases of the junction unmatched. Per the germline V gene, CDR1 is MNHEY and CDR2 is SVGEGT. The CDR3 is CASSYSIGGVYEQYF. CDR3 coding DNA: TGTGCCAGCAGTTACTCAATAGGGGGCGTCTACGAGCAGTACTTC.

The gene calls are TRBV7-9 and TRBJ1-5, with TRBD1 identical over 8 bases. Losses at the gene ends were 5 bases for V and 5 bases for J; bases not matched to a gene: 5. Germline V lookup: CDR1 SEHNR, CDR2 FQNEAQ (reference sequence). This CDR3 is 14 amino acids long. CDR3 residues: CASSPTGDHQPQHF. CDR3 sequence (DNA): TGTGCCAGCAGCCCGACAGGGGACCATCAGCCCCAGCATTTT.

The chain is built from TRBV5-4 and TRBJ2-6; 12 bases are shared with TRBD1. Germline CDR1 SGHNT, CDR2 YYREEE (reference sequence). The CDR3 has 18 amino acids. V trimming: 6 bases; J trimming: 4 bases; junction bases outside the gene matches: 11. As DNA, the CDR3 is TGTGCCAGCATTATCACGGGACAGGGGGCTTTCGGGGCCAACGTCCTGACTTTC. It yields the protein CASIITGQGAFGANVLTF.